This T cell receptor (beta chain) was documented in a study of blood T cell repertoires in COVID-19. The overall study: T cells, B-cell-depleted T cells, or PBMCs provided the cDNA or gDNA that served as material.

This clone has just a few counts. As originally analysed: Amplification of reference gene primers provided the estimated nucleated cell counts. Clones were sequenced by immunoSEQ multiplex PCR, and TCRdb holds only the in-frame ones, with some missing. The V and J calls and clone size were taken over from that table, and D and trimming were inferred from the DNA. This table holds under 100,000 clones, 80% found once. Germline V lookup: CDR1 SGDLS, CDR2 YYNGEE. This CDR3 contains 15 residues. V lost 0 bases to trimming and J lost 4 bases, with 13 bases between them. The source is a middle-aged woman with active or convalescent COVID-19. The sequenced sample was peripheral blood. The J gene is TRBJ2-5, the V gene TRBV9; D might be TRBD1 (6 bases). The DNA of the CDR3 is TGTGCCAGCAGCGTAGGTGCCCAGGGGACAGAGACCCAGTACTTC. Amino acids: CASSVGAQGTETQYF.